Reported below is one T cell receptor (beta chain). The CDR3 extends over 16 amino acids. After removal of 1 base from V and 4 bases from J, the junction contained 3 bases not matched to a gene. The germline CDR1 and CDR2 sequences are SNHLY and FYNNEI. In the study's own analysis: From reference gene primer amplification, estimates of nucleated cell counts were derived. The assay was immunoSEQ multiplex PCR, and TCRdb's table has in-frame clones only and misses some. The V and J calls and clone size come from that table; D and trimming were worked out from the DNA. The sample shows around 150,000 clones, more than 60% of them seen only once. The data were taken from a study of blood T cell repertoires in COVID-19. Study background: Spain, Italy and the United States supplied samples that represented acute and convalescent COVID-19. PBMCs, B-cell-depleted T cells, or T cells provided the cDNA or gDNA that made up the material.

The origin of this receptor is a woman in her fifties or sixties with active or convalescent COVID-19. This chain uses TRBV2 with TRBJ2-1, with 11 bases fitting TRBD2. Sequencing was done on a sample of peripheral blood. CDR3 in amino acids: CASSEEGTSGYNEQFF. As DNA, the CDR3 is TGTGCCAGCAGTGAAGAAGGGACTAGCGGATACAATGAGCAGTTCTTC.